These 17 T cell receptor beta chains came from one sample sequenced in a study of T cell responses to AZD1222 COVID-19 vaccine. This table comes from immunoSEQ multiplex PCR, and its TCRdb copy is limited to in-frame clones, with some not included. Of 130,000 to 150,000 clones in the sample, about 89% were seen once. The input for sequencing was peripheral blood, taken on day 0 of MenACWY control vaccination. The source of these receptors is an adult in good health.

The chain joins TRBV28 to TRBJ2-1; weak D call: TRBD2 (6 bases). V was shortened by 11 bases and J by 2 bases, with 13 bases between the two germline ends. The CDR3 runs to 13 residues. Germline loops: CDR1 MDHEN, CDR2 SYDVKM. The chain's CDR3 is CASLRGPYNEQFF. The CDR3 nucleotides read TGTGCCTCCTTGCGGGGCCCCTACAATGAGCAGTTCTTC.

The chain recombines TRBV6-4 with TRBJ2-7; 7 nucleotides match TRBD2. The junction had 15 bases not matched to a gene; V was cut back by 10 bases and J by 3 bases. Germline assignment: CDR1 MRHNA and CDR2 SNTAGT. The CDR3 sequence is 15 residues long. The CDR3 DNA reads TGTGCCACATCCCCCGGCGGGGGTGAAAACTACGAGCAGTACTTC. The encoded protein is CATSPGGGENYEQYF.

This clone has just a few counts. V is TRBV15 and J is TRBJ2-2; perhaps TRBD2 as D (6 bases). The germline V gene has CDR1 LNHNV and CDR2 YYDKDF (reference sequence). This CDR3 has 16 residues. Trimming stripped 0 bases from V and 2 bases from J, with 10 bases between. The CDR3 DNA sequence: TGTGCCACCAGCAGAGAGTCGGGGGACAACACCGGGGAGCTGTTTTTT. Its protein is CATSRESGDNTGELFF.

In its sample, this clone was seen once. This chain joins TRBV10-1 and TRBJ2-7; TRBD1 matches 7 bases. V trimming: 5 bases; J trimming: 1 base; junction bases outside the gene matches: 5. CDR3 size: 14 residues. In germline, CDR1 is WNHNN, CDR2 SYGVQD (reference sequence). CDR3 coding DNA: TGCGCCAGCAGTACGGGACAGCAATCCTACGAGCAGTACTTC. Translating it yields CASSTGQQSYEQYF.

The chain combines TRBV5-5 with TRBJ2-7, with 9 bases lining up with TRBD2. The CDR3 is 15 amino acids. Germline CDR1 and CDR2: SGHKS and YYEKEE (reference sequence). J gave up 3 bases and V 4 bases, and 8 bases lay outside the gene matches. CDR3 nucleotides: TGTGCCAGCAGCCCCGTTAGCGGGAGTGTCTACGAGCAGTACTTC. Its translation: CASSPVSGSVYEQYF. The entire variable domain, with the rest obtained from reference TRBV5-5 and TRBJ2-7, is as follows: DAGVTQSPTHLIKTRGQQVTLRCSPISGHKSVSWYQQVLGQGPQFIFQYYEKEERGRGNFPDRFSARQFPNYSSELNVNALLLGDSALYLCASSPVSGSVYEQYFGPGTRLTVT.

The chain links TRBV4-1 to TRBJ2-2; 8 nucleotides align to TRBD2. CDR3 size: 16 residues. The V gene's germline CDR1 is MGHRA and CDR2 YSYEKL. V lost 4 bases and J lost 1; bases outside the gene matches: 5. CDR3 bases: TGCGCCAGCAGCCTTATAGCGGGAATGAACACCGGGGAGCTGTTTTTT. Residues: CASSLIAGMNTGELFF.

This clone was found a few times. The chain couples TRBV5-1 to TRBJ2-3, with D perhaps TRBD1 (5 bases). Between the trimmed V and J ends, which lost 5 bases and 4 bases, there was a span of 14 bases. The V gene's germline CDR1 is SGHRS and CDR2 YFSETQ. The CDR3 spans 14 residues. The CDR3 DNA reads TGCGCCAGCAGGCAAGGGGATGTAGCAGATACGCAGTATTTT. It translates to CASRQGDVADTQYF. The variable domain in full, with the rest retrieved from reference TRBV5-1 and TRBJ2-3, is KAGVTQTPRYLIKTRGQQVTLSCSPISGHRSVSWYQQTPGQGLQFLFEYFSETQRNKGNFPGRFSGRQFSNSRSEMNVSTLELGDSALYLCASRQGDVADTQYFGPGTRLTVL.

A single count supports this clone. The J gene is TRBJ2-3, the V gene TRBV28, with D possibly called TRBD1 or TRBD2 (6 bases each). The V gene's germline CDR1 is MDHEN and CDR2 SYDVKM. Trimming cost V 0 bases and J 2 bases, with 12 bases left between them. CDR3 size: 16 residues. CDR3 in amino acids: CASSLWLGGPTDTQYF. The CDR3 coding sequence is TGTGCCAGCAGTTTATGGTTAGGGGGGCCCACAGATACGCAGTATTTT.

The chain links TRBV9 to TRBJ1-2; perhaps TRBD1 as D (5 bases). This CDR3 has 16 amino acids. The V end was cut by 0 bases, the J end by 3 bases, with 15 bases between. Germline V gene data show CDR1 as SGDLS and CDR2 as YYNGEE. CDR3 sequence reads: CASSVGLGQGDYGYTF. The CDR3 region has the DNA TGTGCCAGCAGCGTAGGGCTGGGGCAGGGTGACTATGGCTACACCTTC.

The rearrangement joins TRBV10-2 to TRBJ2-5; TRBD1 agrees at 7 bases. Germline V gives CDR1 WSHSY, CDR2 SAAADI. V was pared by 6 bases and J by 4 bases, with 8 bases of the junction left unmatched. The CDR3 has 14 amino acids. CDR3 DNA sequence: TGCGCCAGCAGAGCCCGGACAGGAGGAGAGACCCAGTACTTC. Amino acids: CASRARTGGETQYF.

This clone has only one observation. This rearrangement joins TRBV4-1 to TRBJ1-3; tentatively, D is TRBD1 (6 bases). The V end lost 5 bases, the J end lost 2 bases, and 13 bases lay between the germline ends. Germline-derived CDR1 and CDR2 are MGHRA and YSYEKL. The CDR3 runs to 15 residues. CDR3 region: CASSYRELTGNTIYF. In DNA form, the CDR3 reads TGCGCCAGCAGCTACAGGGAGTTGACTGGAAACACCATATATTTT.

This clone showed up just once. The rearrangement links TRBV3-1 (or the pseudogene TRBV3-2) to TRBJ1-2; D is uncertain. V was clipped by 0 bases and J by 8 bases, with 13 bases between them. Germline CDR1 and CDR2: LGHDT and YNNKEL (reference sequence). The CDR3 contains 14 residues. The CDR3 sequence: CASSQEYGRAGYTF. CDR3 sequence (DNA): TGTGCCAGCAGCCAAGAATACGGACGAGCCGGCTACACCTTC.

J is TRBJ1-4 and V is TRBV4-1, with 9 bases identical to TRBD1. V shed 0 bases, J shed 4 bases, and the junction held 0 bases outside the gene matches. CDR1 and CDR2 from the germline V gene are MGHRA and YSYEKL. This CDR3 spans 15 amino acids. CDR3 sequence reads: CASSQEDRGNEKLFF. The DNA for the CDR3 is TGCGCCAGCAGCCAAGAGGACAGGGGTAATGAAAAACTGTTTTTT.

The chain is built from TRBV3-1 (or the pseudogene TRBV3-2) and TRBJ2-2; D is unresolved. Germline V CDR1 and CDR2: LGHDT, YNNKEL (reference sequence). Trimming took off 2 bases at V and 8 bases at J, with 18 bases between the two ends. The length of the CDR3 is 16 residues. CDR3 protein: CASSQFYSPSAGELFF. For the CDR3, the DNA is TGTGCCAGCAGCCAATTCTATAGTCCATCAGCGGGGGAGCTGTTTTTT.

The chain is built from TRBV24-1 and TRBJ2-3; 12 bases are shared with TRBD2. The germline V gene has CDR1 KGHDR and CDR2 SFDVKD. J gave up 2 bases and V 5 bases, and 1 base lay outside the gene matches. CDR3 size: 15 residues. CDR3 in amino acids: CATSGLAGVTDTQYF. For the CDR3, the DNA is TGTGCCACCAGTGGACTAGCGGGAGTCACAGATACGCAGTATTTT.

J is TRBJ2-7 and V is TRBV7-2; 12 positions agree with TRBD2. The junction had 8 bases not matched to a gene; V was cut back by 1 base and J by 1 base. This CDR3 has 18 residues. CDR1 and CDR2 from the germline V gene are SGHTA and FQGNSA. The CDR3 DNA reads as TGTGCCAGCAGCTTAGTTGCTAGCGGGAGGGCGAGGTCCTACGAGCAGTACTTC. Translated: CASSLVASGRARSYEQYF.

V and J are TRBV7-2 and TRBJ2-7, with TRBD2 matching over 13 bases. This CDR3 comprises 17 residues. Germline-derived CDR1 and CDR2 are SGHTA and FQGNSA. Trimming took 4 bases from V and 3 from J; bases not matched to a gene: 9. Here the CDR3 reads CASSSLRGTSGNYEQYF. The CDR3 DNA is TGTGCCAGCAGCTCTCTCCGCGGGACTAGCGGGAACTACGAGCAGTACTTC.